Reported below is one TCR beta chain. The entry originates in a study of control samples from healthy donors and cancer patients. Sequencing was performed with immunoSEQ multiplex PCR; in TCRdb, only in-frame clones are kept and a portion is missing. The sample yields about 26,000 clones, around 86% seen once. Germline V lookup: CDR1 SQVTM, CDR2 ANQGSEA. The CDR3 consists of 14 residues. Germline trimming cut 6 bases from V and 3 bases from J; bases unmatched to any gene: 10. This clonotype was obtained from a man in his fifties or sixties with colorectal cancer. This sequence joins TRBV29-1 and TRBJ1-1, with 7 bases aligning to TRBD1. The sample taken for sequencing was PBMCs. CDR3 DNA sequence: TGCAGCGTCTCTAAGGGGGCTGCCGACACTGAAGCTTTCTTT. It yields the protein CSVSKGAADTEAFF.